This T cell receptor (beta chain) is drawn from a study of graft-versus-host responses after intestinal transplantation. Study background: Transplants were multivisceral, liver-intestinal, or isolated intestinal. Overall study results and limits: Analysis identified GvH clones in recipient marrow, with some appearing first in ileum or blood.

This table comes from immunoSEQ multiplex PCR, and its TCRdb copy is limited to in-frame clones, with some not included. The data hold some 96,000 clones, with roughly 90% observed a single time. A note on this clone: Its target is unknown.

CDR3 length: 14 residues. Germline V lookup: CDR1 ENHRY, CDR2 SYGVKD. Trimming pared 5 bases from V and 0 bases from J, leaving 10 bases between. The rearrangement links TRBV10-3 to TRBJ1-2; possible D gene TRBD1, 5 bases. The sequence came from a human patient who received an intestinal transplant, so some T cells may come from the graft donor. The sample here was PBMCs, taken about 450 days after intestinal transplant. CDR3 DNA: TGTGCCATCAGTCCAGGGCCGACTAACTATGGCTACACCTTC. This encodes CAISPGPTNYGYTF.